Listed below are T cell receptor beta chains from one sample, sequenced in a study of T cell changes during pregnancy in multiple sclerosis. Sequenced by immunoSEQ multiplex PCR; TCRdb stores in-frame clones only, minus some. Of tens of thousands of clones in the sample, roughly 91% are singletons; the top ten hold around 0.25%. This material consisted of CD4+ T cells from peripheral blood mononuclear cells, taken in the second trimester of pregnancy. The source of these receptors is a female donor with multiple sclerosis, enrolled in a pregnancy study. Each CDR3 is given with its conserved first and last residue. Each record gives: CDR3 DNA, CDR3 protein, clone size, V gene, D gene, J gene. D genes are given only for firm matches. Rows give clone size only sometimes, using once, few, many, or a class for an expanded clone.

TGTGCCAGCAGCCCGGACAGGTCAGGGAAATTGGTGTTTTTT	CASSPDRSGKLVFF	-	TRBV27	TRBD1	TRBJ1-4
TGCAGCGTTGAAGATGGGGGAGGTTTCGGCAATCAGCCCCAGCATTTT	CSVEDGGGFGNQPQHF	-	TRBV29-1	-	TRBJ1-5
TGTGCCAGCAGTGGGACAGGGGGTCAAGGGACCAACAATCAGCCCCAGCATTTT	CASSGTGGQGTNNQPQHF	-	TRBV27	TRBD1	TRBJ1-5
TGTGCCAGCAGTGAAGTTCGGCTGACAGCCGGGCCCTATGGCTACACCTTC	CASSEVRLTAGPYGYTF	-	TRBV6-1	-	TRBJ1-2
TGCAGCGTTGATAGCTTCGACGGGAACACTGAAGCTTTCTTT	CSVDSFDGNTEAFF	-	TRBV29-1	-	TRBJ1-1
TGTGCCAGCAGCTTGAGACAGGGGGCGCAGGAGACCCAGTACTTC	CASSLRQGAQETQYF	-	TRBV7-2	TRBD1	TRBJ2-5
TGCGCCAGCAGTGATTCGGGAGGGTTGATGACTTTCTTT	CASSDSGGLMTFF	-	TRBV10-1	-	TRBJ1-1
TGTGCCAGCTCACAAGGACAGACCTACGAGCAGTACTTC	CASSQGQTYEQYF	-	TRBV18	-	TRBJ2-7
TGCGCCAGCAGACGACAGGGTAATAATGAAAAACTGTTTTTT	CASRRQGNNEKLFF	-	TRBV4-1	TRBD1	TRBJ1-4
TGCGCCAGCAGCATTGACAGGGCTGGAAACACCATATATTTT	CASSIDRAGNTIYF	-	TRBV5-1	TRBD1	TRBJ1-3
TGTGCCAGCAGCTTGGCGCCTTTACTAGCGGGGCGACAAGAGACCCAGTACTTC	CASSLAPLLAGRQETQYF	-	TRBV5-4	TRBD2	TRBJ2-5
TGTGCCAGCAGCTTGATTGGAGGAGCCAAAAACATTCAGTACTTC	CASSLIGGAKNIQYF	once	TRBV5-4	-	TRBJ2-4
TGCACCAGCAGGGATTGTGTTCCTAGGAAAGAGGATGAGCAGTTCTTC	CTSRDCVPRKEDEQFF	-	TRBV1	-	TRBJ2-1
TGTGCCAGCCATATGGGCAGTGGCGCCCCAAGCTATGGCTACACCTTC	CASHMGSGAPSYGYTF	-	TRBV19	-	TRBJ1-2
TGCAGCGTTGATTACGGGGGAAACTCCTACGAGCAGTACTTC	CSVDYGGNSYEQYF	-	TRBV29-1	-	TRBJ2-7
TGTGCCAGCAGCCCCGACAGAAGCTATGGCTACACCTTC	CASSPDRSYGYTF	-	TRBV11-2	-	TRBJ1-2
TGTGCCAGCAGCTTAGGCGTGGGACAGGGGGCTGGCGGGGAGCTGTTTTTT	CASSLGVGQGAGGELFF	-	TRBV5-5	TRBD1	TRBJ2-2
TGTGCCAGCAACAGGGTGGGCTACGAGCAGTACTTC	CASNRVGYEQYF	-	TRBV6-1	-	TRBJ2-7
TGTGCCAGCAGCCCCGTCGGGCTAGCGGGGGGTAATGAGCAGTTCTTC	CASSPVGLAGGNEQFF	-	TRBV7-2	TRBD2	TRBJ2-1
TGTGCCAGCAGAGCGAGGCAGGGCAGCACAGATACGCAGTATTTT	CASRARQGSTDTQYF	once	TRBV6-1	-	TRBJ2-3
TGTGCCAGCGCGTGGCTAGCCGATCACAATGAGCAGTTCTTC	CASAWLADHNEQFF	-	TRBV6-5	-	TRBJ2-1
TGTGCCAGCAGCCCCGCGGGTAACACTGAAGCTTTCTTT	CASSPAGNTEAFF	-	TRBV7-2	-	TRBJ1-1
TGCGCCAGCAATCCGAAGGCTAGCGGGTACGAGCAGTACTTC	CASNPKASGYEQYF	-	TRBV5-1	TRBD2	TRBJ2-7
TGTGCCAGCAGCCTTGGGACTAGCGGGGGAGATACGCAGTATTTT	CASSLGTSGGDTQYF	-	TRBV28	TRBD2	TRBJ2-3
TGTGCCAGCAGCCCCCTAGCGGGAGGGAGAGCAACAGATACGCAGTATTTT	CASSPLAGGRATDTQYF	-	TRBV7-9	TRBD2	TRBJ2-3